This record looks at one TCR beta chain sequence and its context. Its antigen is currently unknown. It was by 5'RACE template switching with UMIs that TCR beta cDNA was made. Reprocessing the 5' RACE reads, TCRdb reports a single entry for every CDR3 protein and omits DNA. This sample's table reports 500,000 to 700,000 distinct CDR3 sequences. CDR3 size: 16 residues. Germline V CDR1 and CDR2: PRHDT, FYEKMQ (reference sequence). This sample is drawn from a study of T cells expressing NK-cell markers. On the study more broadly: From sorted CD3+CD56+NKG2C+, CD3+CD56+NKG2C- and CD3+CD56-NKG2C+ T cells came the TCR beta repertoires. Seven donors tested HCMV-seropositive and one tested seronegative among the eight sequenced.

Study conclusions and caveats: Whether expanded NKG2C+ T cell clones were HCMV specific stayed uncertain.

The sequence derives from a man aged 18-30 years in good health. The rearrangement joins TRBV13 to TRBJ2-1; the D call of TRBD1 rests on TCRdb alone, since no DNA is present to check it. The sample comprised blood T cells: a sorted CD56 or NKG2C T cell subset, CD4+ or CD8+ T cells, or bulk PBMC T cells (not recorded which). The CDR3: CASSYRGRGSYNEQFF.